A selection of T cell receptor beta chains follows, all from one sample in a study of cytomegalovirus exposure and HLA in healthy donors. Repertoires were generated with immunoSEQ multiplex PCR, while TCRdb's copy carries only in-frame clones and drops some. This sample has more than 65,000 clones, with 74% found just once. What was sequenced was PBMCs. Receptors originate from a woman aged 55-69 years in good health and CMV-seropositive. CDR3s include the opening cysteine and the closing phenylalanine or tryptophan. Each record gives: J gene, V gene, CDR3 protein.

j_gene: TRBJ1-1; v_gene: TRBV6-1; CDR3aa: CASGGGRELTEAFF
j_gene: TRBJ2-6; v_gene: TRBV25-1; CDR3aa: CASSLTGGSGANVLTF
j_gene: TRBJ2-2; v_gene: TRBV5-1; CDR3aa: CASRPQGSGELFF
j_gene: TRBJ1-6; v_gene: TRBV6-5; CDR3aa: CASRPGTRNSPLHF
j_gene: TRBJ2-1; v_gene: TRBV4-1; CDR3aa: CASSQGQGMTGGRWNEQFF
j_gene: TRBJ2-7; v_gene: TRBV6-1; CDR3aa: CASSEGQGAYEQYF
j_gene: TRBJ1-5; v_gene: TRBV2; CDR3aa: CASSDPAGGPQHF
j_gene: TRBJ2-3; v_gene: TRBV5-1; CDR3aa: CASSFERSTDTQYF
j_gene: TRBJ2-3; v_gene: TRBV20-1; CDR3aa: CSAPTGTGFNF
j_gene: TRBJ1-2; v_gene: TRBV14; CDR3aa: CASSQVGQGAYGYTF
j_gene: TRBJ1-1; v_gene: TRBV6-5; CDR3aa: CASSYSGLAEAFF
j_gene: TRBJ2-1; v_gene: TRBV19; CDR3aa: CASSSGSGSYNEQFF
j_gene: TRBJ2-7; v_gene: TRBV29-1; CDR3aa: CSGRGQGSDEQYF
j_gene: TRBJ2-1; v_gene: TRBV5-1; CDR3aa: CASSLAGTGGRLEQFF
j_gene: TRBJ2-5; v_gene: TRBV5-1; CDR3aa: CASSFGQGGTQYF
j_gene: TRBJ1-2; v_gene: TRBV4-2; CDR3aa: CASSQDLSVEKYGYTF
j_gene: TRBJ2-3; v_gene: TRBV4-1; CDR3aa: CASSPDPGSTDTQYF
j_gene: TRBJ1-3; v_gene: TRBV30; CDR3aa: CAWSGGQLSGNTIYF
j_gene: TRBJ2-7; v_gene: TRBV4-1; CDR3aa: CASSTPGGGTYEQYF
j_gene: TRBJ1-1; v_gene: TRBV11-3; CDR3aa: CASSAGDTVSFF
j_gene: TRBJ2-7; v_gene: TRBV5-1; CDR3aa: CASSLGGVAGEQYF
j_gene: TRBJ2-7; v_gene: TRBV21-1; CDR3aa: CASSPGSYEQYF
j_gene: TRBJ2-2; v_gene: TRBV30; CDR3aa: CAWKGDSRAGELFF
j_gene: TRBJ2-7; v_gene: TRBV29-1; CDR3aa: CSVRVGEQYF
j_gene: TRBJ1-1; v_gene: TRBV6-6; CDR3aa: CATVKGGVIEAFF
j_gene: TRBJ1-2; v_gene: TRBV5-1; CDR3aa: CASSLAQGTNYGYTF
j_gene: TRBJ2-1; v_gene: TRBV2; CDR3aa: CASSEREGLGGNEQFF
j_gene: TRBJ1-6; v_gene: TRBV7-6; CDR3aa: CASSLSTGDSPLHF
j_gene: TRBJ2-7; v_gene: TRBV5-6; CDR3aa: CASAGAGTSGPIYEQYF
j_gene: TRBJ1-2; v_gene: TRBV7-9; CDR3aa: CASSSRQLTSIYGYTF
j_gene: TRBJ2-5; v_gene: TRBV7-2; CDR3aa: CASSIAFPGADF
j_gene: TRBJ2-4; v_gene: TRBV7-3; CDR3aa: CASSLSTGGMDIQYF
j_gene: TRBJ1-2; v_gene: TRBV27; CDR3aa: CASSFGGGDGYTF
j_gene: TRBJ1-6; v_gene: TRBV11-2; CDR3aa: CASSFGQGENSPLHF
j_gene: TRBJ2-7; v_gene: TRBV4-1; CDR3aa: CASGPGTSVYEQYF
j_gene: TRBJ2-3; v_gene: TRBV4-2; CDR3aa: CASSQDLADTDTQYF
j_gene: TRBJ1-1; v_gene: TRBV15; CDR3aa: CATSTTRGTEAFF
j_gene: TRBJ2-7; v_gene: TRBV7-8; CDR3aa: CASSLVSLARVYEQYF
j_gene: TRBJ1-6; v_gene: TRBV9; CDR3aa: CASSVVADNSPLHF
j_gene: TRBJ1-5; v_gene: TRBV7-7; CDR3aa: CASSHRDRRRNQPQHF
j_gene: TRBJ1-5; v_gene: TRBV6-6; CDR3aa: CASNPTGTNQPQHF
j_gene: TRBJ1-6; v_gene: TRBV5-3; CDR3aa: CARNLTGNNSPLHF
j_gene: TRBJ1-5; v_gene: TRBV30; CDR3aa: CACPNEPYSNQPQHF
j_gene: TRBJ2-5; v_gene: TRBV7-2; CDR3aa: CASSYTSGLRQETQYF
j_gene: TRBJ2-1; v_gene: TRBV9; CDR3aa: CASSGRYNEQFF
j_gene: TRBJ1-2; v_gene: TRBV30; CDR3aa: CAWSVWSGYTF
j_gene: TRBJ2-1; v_gene: TRBV14; CDR3aa: CASSQVGGGDEQFF
j_gene: TRBJ2-1; v_gene: TRBV14; CDR3aa: CASSPDRGVPYNEQFF
j_gene: TRBJ1-4; v_gene: TRBV5-1; CDR3aa: CASSLGDRGGYEKLFF
j_gene: TRBJ1-2; v_gene: TRBV2; CDR3aa: CASSYAEGSDYF
j_gene: TRBJ1-6; v_gene: TRBV14; CDR3aa: CASSQETGYSPLHF
j_gene: TRBJ1-6; v_gene: TRBV27; CDR3aa: CASRTDHYNSPLHF
j_gene: TRBJ2-6; v_gene: TRBV4-1; CDR3aa: CASSKSGEGSGANVLTF
j_gene: TRBJ2-6; v_gene: TRBV5-6; CDR3aa: CASSLGGRLTGANVLTF
j_gene: TRBJ2-2; v_gene: TRBV5-1; CDR3aa: CASSLRTGTGELFF
j_gene: TRBJ1-2; v_gene: TRBV6-1; CDR3aa: CASSEVTGVDGYTF
j_gene: TRBJ1-1; v_gene: TRBV2; CDR3aa: CASLERSGSNTEAFF